This TCR beta chain emerged from a study of neurological immune-mediated disorders. TCRdb processed the 5' RACE reads anew with MiXCR; each CDR3 protein has one entry. Here the sample spans about 89,000 distinct CDR3 sequences, roughly 2.6% being singletons. The germline V gene has CDR1 SEHNR and CDR2 FQNEAQ (reference sequence). This CDR3 spans 14 amino acids. With 8 bases removed from V and 3 bases from J, the gap between germline ends came to 14 bases. The table lists this clonotype with many counts. The gene calls are TRBV7-9 and TRBJ1-5, with D possibly matching TRBD1 (6 bases). The clonotype originates from a woman younger than 45 with multiple sclerosis. Sequenced: PBMCs. For the CDR3, the DNA is TGTGCCAGCGGGGATGACAGGCTCAATCAGCCCCAGCATTTT. This gives the protein CASGDDRLNQPQHF.